This record concerns one TCR beta chain sequence. The CDR3 extends over 17 amino acids. Germline-derived CDR1 and CDR2 are SEHNR and FQNEAQ (reference sequence). V was shortened by 2 bases and J by 1 base, with 18 bases between the two germline ends. The authors carried out high-throughput sequencing of TCR beta. They applied it to CD8+ and CD4+ T cells obtained from blood. The authors negatively isolated CD8+ and CD4+ T cells and FACS-enriched TEMRA cells. Reverse transcription of roughly 0.5 to 1 ug RNA was carried out with random hexamers. Multiplex immunoSEQ PCR targeted 54 Vbeta and 13 Jbeta TCR beta segments. TCRdb reprocessed the immunoSEQ multiplex PCR reads via MiXCR and lists one record per CDR3 protein. The sample lists roughly 200,000 distinct CDR3 sequences, approximately 94% seen once, with approximately 0.088% in the top ten. These data come from a study of CD8 T cells in Susac syndrome.

J is TRBJ2-7 and V is TRBV7-9; either TRBD1 or TRBD2 may supply D (5 bases each). The receptor comes from a human donor with multiple sclerosis. The specimen sequenced was CD4+ T cells from PBMCs. The CDR3 is CASSLLRGQGPSYEQYF. DNA for the CDR3: TGTGCCAGCAGCTTACTCCGCGGGCAGGGCCCTTCCTACGAGCAGTACTTC.